Below are 18 T cell receptor beta chains sequenced from a single sample in a study of OX40 agonist ivuxolimab in advanced cancers. Measured with immunoSEQ multiplex PCR; TCRdb has only the in-frame clones, and not every one. This table holds approximately 60,000 clones, around 90% found once. Sequenced material: CD4+ or CD8+ T cells sorted from blood, taken in a trial of the OX40 agonist ivuxolimab. These receptor sequences come from an adult with an advanced solid tumor such as melanoma, head and neck, liver or kidney cancer.

J is TRBJ1-4 and V is TRBV5-1; 8 bases match TRBD1. V shed 0 bases and J 10 bases; nucleotides not matched to a gene: 5. The CDR3 contains 14 residues. CDR1 is SGHRS and CDR2 is YFSETQ in the germline V gene. The CDR3: CASSLGDRRPKLFF. As DNA, the CDR3 is TGCGCCAGCAGCTTGGGGGACAGGAGACCAAAACTGTTTTTT.

This clone showed up just once. V is TRBV18 and J is TRBJ2-6; a possible D gene is TRBD2 (5 bases). The V gene lost 2 bases and the J gene lost 1 base, with 6 bases spanning the gap. Per the germline V gene, CDR1 is KGHSH and CDR2 is LQKENI. The CDR3 is 15 residues long. This CDR3 reads CASSPRGSGANVLTF. The CDR3 coding sequence is TGTGCCAGCTCACCAAGAGGGTCTGGGGCCAACGTCCTGACTTTC.

The CDR3, as DNA: TGTGCCAGCAGCTTGGGAAGACTAGCGGGGAACTACGAGCAGTACTTC. Amino acid sequence: CASSLGRLAGNYEQYF. This rearrangement joins TRBV5-4 to TRBJ2-7, with 11 bases aligning to TRBD2. With 0 bases clipped from V and 3 bases from J, the junction kept 5 bases outside the gene matches. The length of the CDR3 is 16 residues. Per the germline V gene, CDR1 is SGHNT and CDR2 is YYREEE (reference sequence). Full variable domain (remainder filled in from reference TRBV5-4 and TRBJ2-7): ETGVTQSPTHLIKTRGQQVTLRCSSQSGHNTVSWYQQALGQGPQFIFQYYREEENGRGNFPPRFSGLQFPNYSSELNVNALELDDSALYLCASSLGRLAGNYEQYFGPGTRLTVT.

As to this clone: In this CDR3 the conserved last residue, phenylalanine or tryptophan, is missing, so a read error is likely. The DNA is omitted, as the CDR3 cannot be located on it reliably, and the CDR3 follows TCRdb's listing. This chain's CDR3 is CASRLALGPIRVL. The chain couples TRBV12-2 to TRBJ2-7; the D call in the table, TRBD1, was not verified against the DNA. TRBV12-2 is designated a pseudogene. The CDR3 spans 13 residues, counting both ends.

The CDR3: CASSGFHSGYEQYF. For the CDR3, the DNA is TGTGCCAGCAGTGGTTTTCATTCGGGGTACGAGCAGTACTTC. The rearrangement uses TRBV6-6 and TRBJ2-5; D is perhaps TRBD2 (5 bases). The DNA end is more similar to TRBJ2-7, so the J call may be wrong. The CDR3 totals 14 residues. CDR1 and CDR2 from the germline V gene are MNHNY and SVGAGI (reference sequence).

This chain uses TRBV10-2 with TRBJ2-7, with D perhaps matching TRBD1 (5 bases). Trimming shortened V by 3 bases and J by 7 bases, and 10 bases separated the two germline ends. The CDR3 is 12 amino acids. The germline V gene has CDR1 WSHSY and CDR2 SAAADI. Here the CDR3 reads CASSDQGGEQYF. The CDR3 DNA follows: TGCGCCAGCAGTGACCAGGGTGGGGAGCAGTACTTC.

CDR3: CASSPAGGLAQHF. In DNA form, the CDR3 reads TGTGCCAGCAGCCCCGCGGGAGGTCTGGCCCAGCATTTT. The gene calls are TRBV6-6 and TRBJ1-5; D is undetermined. Trimming cost V 6 bases and J 11 bases, with 17 bases left between them. The CDR3 is made up of 13 amino acids. CDR1 and CDR2 from the germline V gene are MNHNY and SVGAGI (reference sequence).

This sequence joins TRBV28 and TRBJ2-1; 11 bases line up with TRBD1. V was clipped by 6 bases and J by 5 bases; unmatched bases: 6. Germline CDR1 is MDHEN and CDR2 is SYDVKM. CDR3 size: 15 residues. CDR3 in amino acids: CASSPGQGVNNEQFF. The CDR3 nucleotides are TGTGCCAGCAGCCCGGGACAGGGGGTCAACAATGAGCAGTTCTTC.

This chain joins TRBV19 and TRBJ2-4, with D uncertain. From germline, CDR1 is LNHDA and CDR2 SQIVND (reference sequence). This CDR3 region has 17 residues. V dropped 1 base and J dropped 2 bases, with 15 bases sitting between them. CDR3 region: CASSIGRLVASKNIQYF. The CDR3 nucleotides are TGTGCCAGTAGTATAGGGCGGCTAGTAGCCTCCAAAAACATTCAGTACTTC.

The chain combines TRBV9 with TRBJ2-1; 9 nucleotides agree with TRBD2. Germline V gene data show CDR1 as SGDLS and CDR2 as YYNGEE. CDR3 size: 15 residues. The trim removed 3 bases at V and 14 bases at J, leaving 15 bases unmatched. CDR3 sequence: CASSERSRLAGDKFF. For the CDR3, the DNA is TGTGCCAGCAGCGAGAGGTCCAGATTAGCGGGAGATAAGTTCTTC.

The rearrangement joins TRBV9 to TRBJ1-1; no clear D. CDR1 SGDLS and CDR2 YYNGEE come from the germline V gene. The CDR3 loop spans 11 amino acids. V was pared by 4 bases and J by 3 bases, with 4 bases between. Here the CDR3 reads CASSPDTEAFF. CDR3 bases: TGTGCCAGCAGCCCAGACACTGAAGCTTTCTTT.

The chain uses TRBV7-2 and TRBJ1-2; D is ambiguous. This CDR3 contains 12 residues. V was cut by 1 base and J by 8 bases, with 8 bases left in between. CDR1 and CDR2 from the germline V gene are SGHTA and FQGNSA. For the CDR3, the DNA is TGTGCCAGCAGCTTAGGTTTAGGAGGCTACACCTTC. Its protein is CASSLGLGGYTF.

This clone has only one observation. The gene calls are TRBV5-8 and TRBJ1-5; D gene uncertain. Trimming shortened V by 0 bases and J by 1 base, and 8 bases separated the two germline ends. Germline CDR1 is SGHTS and CDR2 is YDEGEE. The CDR3 sequence is 15 residues long. CDR3 in amino acids: CASSLGRYSNQPQHF. In DNA form, the CDR3 reads TGTGCCAGCAGCTTGGGGCGGTACAGCAATCAGCCCCAGCATTTT.

The J gene is TRBJ2-5, the V gene TRBV5-1; 7 bases map to TRBD1. Trimming at V came to 4 bases and at J to 2 bases, leaving 5 bases not matched to a gene. The V gene's germline CDR1 is SGHRS and CDR2 YFSETQ. CDR3 length equals 14 residues. This chain's CDR3 is CASSRNRGQETQYF. The CDR3 DNA follows: TGCGCCAGCAGCAGAAACAGGGGTCAAGAGACCCAGTACTTC. Supplemented by reference TRBV5-1 and TRBJ2-5, the full variable domain reads KAGVTQTPRYLIKTRGQQVTLSCSPISGHRSVSWYQQTPGQGLQFLFEYFSETQRNKGNFPGRFSGRQFSNSRSEMNVSTLELGDSALYLCASSRNRGQETQYFGPGTRLLVL.

This chain links TRBV9 with TRBJ1-1; D unresolved. Germline V gives CDR1 SGDLS, CDR2 YYNGEE. V was trimmed by 6 bases and J by 5 bases, leaving 11 bases between them. The CDR3 sequence is 12 residues long. CDR3 in amino acids: CASTGIGTEAFF. The CDR3 coding sequence is TGTGCCAGCACGGGGATCGGGACTGAAGCTTTCTTT.

This chain connects TRBV5-5 to TRBJ2-2; 8 nucleotides align to TRBD1. J gave up 5 bases and V 1 base, and 7 bases lay outside the gene matches. CDR1 and CDR2 (germline): SGHKS, YYEKEE (reference sequence). The CDR3 contains 16 residues. The CDR3 reads CASSLSGGAGTGELFF. In DNA form, the CDR3 reads TGTGCCAGCAGCTTGTCAGGGGGCGCGGGGACCGGGGAGCTGTTTTTT.

The CDR3: CSVKGGTINTGELFF. CDR3 sequence (DNA): TGCAGCGTCAAGGGCGGGACTATTAACACCGGGGAGCTGTTTTTT. The rearrangement uses TRBV29-1 and TRBJ2-2; 7 bases map to TRBD2. V gave up 6 bases and J gave up 2 bases; unmatched junction bases: 9. CDR3 length: 15 amino acids. Germline V gene data show CDR1 as SQVTM and CDR2 as ANQGSEA.

This sequence joins TRBV28 and TRBJ2-7; 12 bases fit TRBD2. V lost 5 bases, J lost 2 bases, and 4 bases stayed unmatched. The CDR3 is made up of 15 amino acids. Germline V gene lookup returns CDR1 MDHEN and CDR2 SYDVKM. Here the CDR3 DNA reads TGTGCCAGCAGTCTCGGACTAGCGGGACCCTACGAGCAGTACTTC. This sequence encodes CASSLGLAGPYEQYF.